This TCR beta chain was identified in a study of T cell repertoires in cytomegalovirus infection (dated by TCRdb to between 2018 and 2021). Broadly, across the study: The peptide stimulations were aimed at well-studied HLA-B-restricted epitopes as well as recently identified HLA-C-restricted CMV epitopes, whose presentation resists viral immunomodulation. Donor HLA type was relevant to the analysis, as public TCR beta signatures indicated carriage of CMV infection together with the matching HLA type. General conclusions and limits of the study: Cumulative frequency of public TCR beta family members discriminated carriers of CMV infection plus the relevant HLA type in this cohort and an independent approximately 360-donor cohort. The ex vivo response was dominated by HLA-C-restricted CMV-specific TCR beta clonotypes, which also provided the single most frequent clonotype in two of eight donors.

A word on this clonotype: What antigen it recognizes has not been identified. At one end, the junction sequence differs from germline, possibly due to a read error.

The treatment or condition label, read with the paper, signifies: in vitro stimulation with specific CMV peptide epitopes to enrich CMV-specific T cells. The CDR3 sequence holds 15 residues, the cysteine and phenylalanine included. CDR3 DNA is the only sequence kept; it has 45 bases, read in frame from the first base. Sequencing took place on an Illumina HiSeq 1500. TCRdb reworked the public reads: Q25 trimming with fastp, MiXCR clone assembly, productive beta chains retained. Rows merge per CDR3 protein into single entries with the most common DNA and genes. The sample has about 770,000 distinct CDR3 sequences on record, about 29% of them singletons. The leading ten clones occupy 10% to 15% of the sample.

This clonotype originated in a human donor in good health (CMV status not recorded). Some clones in this sample may be carry-over from other donors' samples. The rearranged segments are TRBV7-1 and TRBJ1-1; TRBD1 might be the D gene, on 5 matching bases. TRBV7-1 is filed as an ORF, its function uncertain. The source material was cultured CD8+ T cells from PBMCs, sampled from culture after CMV antigen stimulation. The DNA is TGTGCCAGCAGCTCCCCGGGGACGGTCAACACTGAAGCTTCCTTT. It is translated as CASSSPGTVNTEASF.